The TCR beta chain under discussion was sequenced for a study of CD4+ T cells in melanoma. Study-wide points: CD8+ T cell, macrophage and B cell function reportedly correlated with neoantigen-specific CD4+ T cells. Reportedly, melanoma neoantigen-specific CD4+ T cells showed varied differentiation states.

Assay: immunoSEQ multiplex PCR; the TCRdb copy retains only in-frame clones and omits some. The table has approximately 14,000 clones, approximately 80% seen once; the top ten hold about 5.8%. As to this clone: Its matching antigen is unknown.

This TCR was sampled from a human donor with melanoma. The sequenced sample was cells from a culture (not recorded whether cultured in vitro).

CDR3 sequence: CASEIMEKLFF. The CDR3, as DNA: TGTGCCAGCGAAATAATGGAAAAACTGTTTTTT. The rearrangement uses TRBV2 and TRBJ1-4; D uncertain. V shed 8 bases and J shed 8 bases, with 9 bases lying between them. Per germline, CDR1 SNHLY and CDR2 FYNNEI. This CDR3 spans 11 amino acids.